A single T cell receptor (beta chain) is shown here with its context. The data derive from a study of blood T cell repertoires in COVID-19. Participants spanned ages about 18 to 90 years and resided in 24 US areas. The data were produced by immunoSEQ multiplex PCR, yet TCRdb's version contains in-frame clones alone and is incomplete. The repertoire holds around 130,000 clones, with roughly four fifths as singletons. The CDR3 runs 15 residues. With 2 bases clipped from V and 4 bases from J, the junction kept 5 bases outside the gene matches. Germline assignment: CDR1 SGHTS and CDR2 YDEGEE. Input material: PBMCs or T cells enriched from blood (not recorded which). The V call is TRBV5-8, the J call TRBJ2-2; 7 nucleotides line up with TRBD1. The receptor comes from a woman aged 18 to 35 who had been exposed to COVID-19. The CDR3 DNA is TGTGCCAGCAGCTTAGGGACAGTGGCCACCGGGGAGCTGTTTTTT. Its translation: CASSLGTVATGELFF.